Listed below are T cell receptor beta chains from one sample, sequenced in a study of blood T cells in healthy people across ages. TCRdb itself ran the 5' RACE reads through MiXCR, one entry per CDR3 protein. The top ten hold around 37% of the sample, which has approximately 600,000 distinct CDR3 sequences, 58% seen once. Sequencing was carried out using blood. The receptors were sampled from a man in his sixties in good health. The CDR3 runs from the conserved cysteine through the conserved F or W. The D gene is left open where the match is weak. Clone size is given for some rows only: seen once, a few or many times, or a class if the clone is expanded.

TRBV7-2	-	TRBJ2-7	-	TGTGCCAGCAGCCTACTGGAGGGCTACGAGCAGTACTTC	CASSLLEGYEQYF
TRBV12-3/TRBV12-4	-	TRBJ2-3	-	TGTGCCAGCAGACGGACCGCCACAGATACGCAGTATTTT	CASRRTATDTQYF
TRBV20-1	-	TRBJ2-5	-	TGCAGTGCTAGAGATGGGGCGCGGGGACAAGAGACCCAGTACTTC	CSARDGARGQETQYF
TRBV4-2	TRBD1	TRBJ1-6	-	TGTGCCAGCAGCCAACCCGGACAGGTTTCTAATTCGCCCCCCCACTTT	CASSQPGQVSNSPPHF
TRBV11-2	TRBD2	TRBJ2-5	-	TGTGCCAGCAGCTTAGGCGGGGGAGAATGGGAGGGCCAAGAGACCCAGTACTTC	CASSLGGGEWEGQETQYF
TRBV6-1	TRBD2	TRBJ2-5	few	TGTGCCAGCAGTGAAGGGTTCGGGGGGGGCGTTGAGACCCAGTACTTC	CASSEGFGGGVETQYF
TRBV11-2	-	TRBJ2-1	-	TGTGCCAGCAGCTTAGACAGGTCGGGTTACAGTGAGCAGTTCTTC	CASSLDRSGYSEQFF
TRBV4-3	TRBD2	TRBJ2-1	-	TGCGCCAGCAGCCAAACTAGCGCCTCCTACAATGAGCAGTTCTTC	CASSQTSASYNEQFF
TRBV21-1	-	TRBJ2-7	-	TGTGCCAGCAGCCTCGATCGCAGGGGGCGCTACGAGCAGTACTTC	CASSLDRRGRYEQYF
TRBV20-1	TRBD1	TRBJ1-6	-	TGCAGTGCCCTGAGGACAGGGAAAAATTCACCCCTCCACTTT	CSALRTGKNSPLHF
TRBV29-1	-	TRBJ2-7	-	TGCAGCGTTTCGGACCGATACACCTACGAGCAGTACTTC	CSVSDRYTYEQYF
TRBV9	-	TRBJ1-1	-	TGTGCCAGCAGCCCATTAAGGTTGACTGAAGCTTTCTTT	CASSPLRLTEAFF
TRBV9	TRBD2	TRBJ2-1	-	TGTGCCAGCAGCAGAGAGGGCGGGGGGCGATACAATGAGCAGTTCTTC	CASSREGGGRYNEQFF